The TCR beta chain under discussion was sequenced for a study of T cells in Graves' hyperthyroidism and ophthalmopathy (dated by TCRdb to 2018 to 2020). Study-level background: Peripheral blood samples were taken at initial diagnosis, before any treatment was given. The approximately 100 discovery patients were divided at random into training and test sets in a 7:3 ratio. After sampling, hyperthyroidism patients received methimazole starting at 30 mg daily, and ophthalmopathy patients received high-dose intravenous methylprednisolone. A discovery cohort of roughly 96 patients, about 40 with Graves' ophthalmopathy and 57 with stable Graves' hyperthyroidism, was used to find distinguishing TCR V-J signatures. Prospective prediction of ophthalmopathy was tested in an independent validation cohort of approximately 19 hyperthyroidism patients and 17 patients who later progressed to ophthalmopathy. In addition, the study compared T-cell repertoires in thyroid tissue and in blood from about 6 Graves' hyperthyroidism patients. The paper reports TCR Vbeta CDR3 sequencing of some 140 peripheral blood samples: fewer than 50 ophthalmopathy, fewer than 85 hyperthyroidism and around 17 progressor patients. General study outcomes and caveats: A 13 V-J signature model separated ophthalmopathy from stable hyperthyroidism, with roughly 88% sensitivity and about 81% specificity in cross-validation and 80%/75% in testing. In validation, the model predicted progression to ophthalmopathy a median of approximately 6.3 months before onset, with about 64% sensitivity and about 72% specificity. No statistical method was used to set the sample size in advance, and investigators knew the group allocation. Most expanded thyroid clonotypes (frequency above 0.001) were also found in blood, which suggests that blood repertoires may mirror thyroid immune responses.

The TCR beta CDR3 regions were amplified from RNA transcripts. The first round of RT-PCR for the TCR CDR3 was performed with the HTBI primer set and the Qiagen OneStep RT-PCR kit. Libraries were constructed in a second round of multiplex PCR, after which size selection and purification were carried out. The libraries were sequenced on an Illumina HiSeq2000 using paired-end 100 bp reads. Turning to the authors' computational methods: Raw data were processed with SOAPnuke, discarding reads with adapters, uncalled bases, mean Phred below 15, or no exact constant-primer or identifier match. COPE v1.2.5 was used to merge the high-quality paired reads, and each unique nucleotide sequence was defined as a clonotype. MiTCR v1.1 was used to align clonotypes to the IMGT TRBV, TRBD and TRBJ reference segments. Only V-J combinations with frequency above 0.0001, covering 99.2% of repertoires, were analysed. The TCS score was defined as the ratio of F50 (clonal expansion) to E x V (chaos), calculated using BLOSUM62-based TCRdist between CDR3 peptides within each V-J. Welch's t-statistics and random forest reduced 450 to 600 V-J features to 10 to 15, which were used in a naive Bayes classifier (R e1071). Using fastp at Q25 and MiXCR, TCRdb reprocessed the public reads and kept productive beta chains. Entries that share a CDR3 protein sequence are merged under the most common genes and DNA. The V and J calls come from TCRdb's annotation, not from the publication. The sample has some 270,000 distinct CDR3 sequences on record, roughly an eighth of them singletons. The ten largest clonotypes hold 6.5% to 10% of the sample.

Counted from cysteine to phenylalanine, this CDR3 has 15 amino acids. Of all the DNA, just the CDR3 is kept, 45 bases in frame from base 1. CDR1 and CDR2, looked up from the germline V gene, are SGHTA and FQGNSA. V lost 1 base and J lost 2 bases; the stretch between them is 9 bases long. Graves' hyperthyroidism was defined as stable when no progression to ophthalmopathy occurred over 18 months of follow-up. Hyperthyroidism patients were newly diagnosed, with disease duration under 2 months, and aged 18 to 65 years. Exclusion was applied to patients with uncontrolled infections, other autoimmune diseases, pregnancy or lactation. Diagnoses were established on the basis of clinical symptoms, serum thyroxine and TRAb, thyroid ultrasound, and orbital computed tomography. PBMCs were separated from around 9.1 ml of fresh peripheral blood using Ficoll-Paque density gradient centrifugation. Trizol reagent was used to extract total RNA, and RNA quality was then checked on an Agilent 2100 Bioanalyzer.

At least ten counts were recorded for this clonotype. Its recognized antigen is unknown. Base qualities were left out, and no much larger clone turns up one base away. The chain was built from TRBV7-2 and TRBJ2-1; perhaps TRBD2 is the D gene, with 5 bases matching. This clonotype was obtained from a woman aged 40 to 55 with Graves' hyperthyroidism. Sequenced input: blood. The CDR3 corresponds to CASSLVAGTYNEQFF. Here is the DNA: TGTGCCAGCAGCTTAGTGGCGGGCACCTACAATGAGCAGTTCTTC. With the portions outside the CDR3 filled from the reference TRBV7-2 and TRBJ2-1 genes, the complete variable region becomes GAGVSQSPSNKVTEKGKDVELRCDPISGHTALYWYRQSLGQGLEFLIYFQGNSAPDKSGLPSDRFSAERTGGSVSTLTIQRTQQEDSAVYLCASSLVAGTYNEQFFGPGTRLTVL.